The 5 T cell receptor beta chains given below trace back to one sample, sequenced in a study of spatial heterogeneity in lung cancer (dated by TCRdb to about 2019). Library method: 5' RACE. Sequencing used a NextSeq 500. Clones were called with MiXCR by TCRdb after fastp trimmed the public reads at Q25, and only in-frame beta chains were retained. A single entry per CDR3 protein holds the most common genes and DNA from its merged rows. Present in this sample are roughly 110,000 distinct CDR3 sequences, 10% to 13% of which were seen just once. In total, the top ten clones hold less than 25% of the sample. The meaning of the sample's time point label: blood at routine non-recurrence follow-up after resection. The source material was PBMCs, sampled at follow-up. The receptors here all came from a female donor with early-stage non-small cell lung cancer.

This clonotype was counted between two and nine times. The V call is TRBV7-9, the J call TRBJ1-5; the D is unclear. Trimming removed 1 base at V and 5 bases at J, with 12 bases between. This CDR3 is 15 amino acids long. Germline CDR1 reads SEHNR; CDR2 reads FQNEAQ (reference sequence). This CDR3 reads CASSLDGQDHQPQHF. The CDR3 DNA is TGTGCCAGCAGCTTAGACGGGCAGGACCATCAGCCCCAGCATTTT.

This clonotype has a count of ten or more. The V gene is TRBV3-1, the J gene TRBJ2-2; 11 bases are shared with TRBD1. The CDR3 is 16 residues long. CDR1 is LGHDT and CDR2 is YNNKEL in the germline V gene (reference sequence). J gave up 5 bases and V 2 bases, and 4 bases lay outside the gene matches. In DNA, the CDR3 is TGTGCCAGCAGCCAACCCGGGACAGGGGGGACCGGGGAGCTGTTTTTT. It encodes CASSQPGTGGTGELFF.

The chain combines TRBV5-1 with TRBJ1-4; no firm D call. The CDR3 runs to 16 residues. Per the germline V gene, CDR1 is SGHRS and CDR2 is YFSETQ. Deletions cut 0 bases from V and 7 bases from J, with 16 bases between. CDR3 sequence: CASSLDVGSVGEKLFF. The CDR3 coding sequence is TGCGCCAGCAGCTTGGATGTAGGGAGTGTTGGTGAAAAACTGTTTTTT.

The J gene is TRBJ2-1, the V gene TRBV18, with 8 bases matching TRBD2. Germline CDR1 and CDR2: KGHSH and LQKENI. V lost 6 bases and J lost 5; bases outside the gene matches: 9. The CDR3 has 15 residues. DNA for the CDR3: TGTGCCAGCTCTTTTGGGACTAGGGGCGACAATGAGCAGTTCTTC. It yields the protein CASSFGTRGDNEQFF.

V usage is TRBV6-1 and J usage is TRBJ2-7; D gene ambiguous. The germline V and J ends were trimmed by 2 bases and 4 bases, with 15 bases remaining between them. Germline CDR1 MNHNS, CDR2 SASEGT. The CDR3 has 15 residues. The CDR3 nucleotides read TGTGCCAGCAGTGAATGGTTTTCGACGCGATACGAGCAGTACTTC. It encodes CASSEWFSTRYEQYF.